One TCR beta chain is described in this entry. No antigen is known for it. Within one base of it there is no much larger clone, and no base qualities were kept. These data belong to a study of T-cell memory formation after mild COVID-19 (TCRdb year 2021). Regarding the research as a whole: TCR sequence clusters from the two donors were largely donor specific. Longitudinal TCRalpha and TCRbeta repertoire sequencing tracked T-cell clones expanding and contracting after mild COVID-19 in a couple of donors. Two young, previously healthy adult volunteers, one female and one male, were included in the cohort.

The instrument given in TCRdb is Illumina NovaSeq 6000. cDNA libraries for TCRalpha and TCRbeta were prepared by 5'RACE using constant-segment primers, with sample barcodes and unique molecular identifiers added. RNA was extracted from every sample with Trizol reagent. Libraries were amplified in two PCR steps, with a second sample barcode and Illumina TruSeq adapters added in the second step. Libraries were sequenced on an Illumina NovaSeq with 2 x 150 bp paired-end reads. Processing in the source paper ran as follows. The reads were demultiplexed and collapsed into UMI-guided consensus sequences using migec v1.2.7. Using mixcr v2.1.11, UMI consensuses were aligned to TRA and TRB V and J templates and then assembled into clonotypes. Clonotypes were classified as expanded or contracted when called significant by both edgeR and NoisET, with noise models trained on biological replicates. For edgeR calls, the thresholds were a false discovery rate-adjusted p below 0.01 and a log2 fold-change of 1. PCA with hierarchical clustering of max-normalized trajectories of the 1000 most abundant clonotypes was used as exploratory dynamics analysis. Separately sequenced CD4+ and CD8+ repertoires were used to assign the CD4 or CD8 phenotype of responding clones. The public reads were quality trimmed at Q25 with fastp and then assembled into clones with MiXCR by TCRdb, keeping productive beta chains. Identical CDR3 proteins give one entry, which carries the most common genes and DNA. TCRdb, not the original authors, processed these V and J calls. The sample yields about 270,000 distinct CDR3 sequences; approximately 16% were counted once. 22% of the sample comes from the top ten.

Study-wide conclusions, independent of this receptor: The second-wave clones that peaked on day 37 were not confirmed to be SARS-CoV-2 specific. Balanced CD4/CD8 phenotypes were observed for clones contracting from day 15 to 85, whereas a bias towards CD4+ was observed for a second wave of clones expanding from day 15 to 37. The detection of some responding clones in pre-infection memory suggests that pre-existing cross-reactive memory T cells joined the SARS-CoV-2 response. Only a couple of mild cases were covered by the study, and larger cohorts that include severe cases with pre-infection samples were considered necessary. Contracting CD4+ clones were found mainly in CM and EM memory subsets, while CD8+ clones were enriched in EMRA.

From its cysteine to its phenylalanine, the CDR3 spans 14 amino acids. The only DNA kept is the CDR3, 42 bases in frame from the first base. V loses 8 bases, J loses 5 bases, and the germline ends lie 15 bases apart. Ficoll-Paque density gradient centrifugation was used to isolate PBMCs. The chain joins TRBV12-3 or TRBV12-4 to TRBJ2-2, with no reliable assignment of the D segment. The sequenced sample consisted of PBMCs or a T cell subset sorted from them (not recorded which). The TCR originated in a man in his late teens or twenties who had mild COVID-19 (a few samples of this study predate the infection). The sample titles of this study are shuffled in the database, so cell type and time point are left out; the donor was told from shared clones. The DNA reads TGTGCCAGCTTCCAGCTCCCTTCGACCGGGGAGCTGTTTTTT. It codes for CASFQLPSTGELFF.